The 27 T cell receptor beta chains listed next were all sequenced from one sample in a study of glioma-infiltrating T cells after dendritic cell vaccination. Time point: after dendritic cell vaccination, including at tumor progression/relapse. Only in-frame clones appear in the TCRdb table, and some are missing; sequencing was by immunoSEQ multiplex PCR. The data hold some 99,000 clones, with 80% observed a single time. Sequenced here: blood, sampled after dendritic cell vaccination. The receptor source for this set is a human donor with glioblastoma.

The chain employs TRBV29-1 and TRBJ1-1; D perhaps matches TRBD1 (6 bases). CDR1 and CDR2 from the germline V gene are SQVTM and ANQGSEA. The CDR3 contains 16 residues. The V gene lost 4 bases and the J gene lost 1 base, with 19 bases spanning the gap. This CDR3 reads CSVVILGAEGNTEAFF. As DNA, the CDR3 is TGCAGCGTTGTAATATTGGGGGCGGAAGGGAACACTGAAGCTTTCTTT.

Comments on this clone: The sample has other DNA sequences that encode this CDR3 too. The chain couples TRBV4-1 to TRBJ1-3, with TRBD1 as a possible D gene (5 bases). V lost 4 bases and J 1 base, leaving 8 bases between the germline ends. This CDR3 contains 14 residues. Germline lookup yields CDR1 MGHRA and CDR2 YSYEKL. The CDR3 protein is CASSRQGSGNTIYF. For the CDR3, the DNA is TGCGCCAGCAGCCGCCAGGGATCTGGAAACACCATATATTTT.

The chain uses TRBV29-1 and TRBJ1-2; TRBD1 might be the D (6 bases). There are 12 residues in the CDR3. Germline V lookup: CDR1 SQVTM, CDR2 ANQGSEA. Trimming left V 4 bases short and J 4 bases short, with 10 bases between. CDR3 DNA sequence: TGCAGCGTTGCAGGGGTCGGCTATGGCTACACCTTC. It yields the protein CSVAGVGYGYTF.

The chain carries TRBV18 and TRBJ2-2; TRBD1 matches 7 bases. V lost 3 bases and J lost 5; bases outside the gene matches: 6. This CDR3 comprises 15 residues. From germline, CDR1 is KGHSH and CDR2 LQKENI. The CDR3 here is CASSPGQRVTGELFF. The CDR3 DNA reads as TGTGCCAGCTCACCGGGACAGAGGGTTACCGGGGAGCTGTTTTTT.

The rearrangement joins TRBV7-9 to TRBJ1-2, with D uncertain. Germline assignment: CDR1 SEHNR and CDR2 FQNEAQ (reference sequence). V lost 4 bases to trimming and J lost 3 bases, with 18 bases between them. This CDR3 has 16 amino acids. DNA for the CDR3: TGTGCCAGCAGCTCGGACTTCAGCTCGGTTTACTATGGCTACACCTTC. Residues: CASSSDFSSVYYGYTF.

This sequence joins TRBV18 and TRBJ2-1; unclear D gene. Germline assignment: CDR1 KGHSH and CDR2 LQKENI. CDR3 length: 16 residues. V lost 0 bases to trimming and J lost 2 bases, with 11 bases between them. CDR3 sequence: CASSPPSGFAYNEQFF. In DNA form, the CDR3 reads TGTGCCAGCTCACCACCTTCCGGGTTCGCCTACAATGAGCAGTTCTTC. Together with reference TRBV18 and TRBJ2-1, the CDR3 gives the full variable domain: NAGVMQNPRHLVRRRGQEARLRCSPMKGHSHVYWYRQLPEEGLKFMVYLQKENIIDESGMPKERFSAEFPKEGPSILRIQQVVRGDSAAYFCASSPPSGFAYNEQFFGPGTRLTVL.

V and J are TRBV2 and TRBJ1-6; 7 nucleotides match TRBD1. CDR1 is SNHLY and CDR2 is FYNNEI in the germline V gene. The junction had 4 bases not matched to a gene; V was cut back by 2 bases and J by 3 bases. This CDR3 region has 16 residues. The CDR3 bases are TGTGCCAGCAGTGAACAGCCAGGGGGCTATAATTCACCCCTCCACTTT. Its translation: CASSEQPGGYNSPLHF.

V and J are TRBV6-1 and TRBJ1-6; 7 bases fit TRBD1. The CDR3 runs 15 residues. Losses at the gene ends were 0 bases for V and 10 bases for J; bases not matched to a gene: 6. The germline CDR1 and CDR2 sequences are MNHNS and SASEGT. CDR3 nucleotides: TGTGCCAGCAGTGAAGCGACAGGGCTTGGGTCACCCCTCCACTTT. Translating gives CASSEATGLGSPLHF.

The rearrangement uses TRBV10-2 and TRBJ1-5, with D perhaps matching TRBD1 (6 bases). V was shortened by 7 bases and J by 3 bases, with 13 bases between the two germline ends. CDR3 length equals 14 residues. Looked up from germline, CDR1 is WSHSY and CDR2 is SAAADI. CDR3 in DNA: TGCGCCAGCAATCCAACAGGGAACAATCAGCCCCAGCATTTT. Translation: CASNPTGNNQPQHF.

The chain has TRBV25-1 and TRBJ1-1; 7 bases are a match to TRBD1. Germline values: CDR1 MGHDK, CDR2 SYGVNS. The CDR3 is made up of 14 amino acids. V lost 2 bases, J lost 7 bases, and 7 bases stayed unmatched. CDR3 in amino acids: CASSEQYRGGEAFF. The CDR3 DNA reads as TGTGCCAGCAGTGAACAATACAGGGGTGGTGAAGCTTTCTTT. Combining the CDR3 with reference TRBV25-1 and TRBJ1-1 gives the whole variable domain EADIYQTPRYLVIGTGKKITLECSQTMGHDKMYWYQQDPGMELHLIHYSYGVNSTEKGDLSSESTVSRIRTEHFPLTLESARPSHTSQYLCASSEQYRGGEAFFGQGTRLTVV.

The chain joins TRBV10-3 to TRBJ2-3, with D possibly matching TRBD2 (6 bases). Looked up from germline, CDR1 is ENHRY and CDR2 is SYGVKD. V lost 5 bases and J 0 bases, leaving 9 bases between the germline ends. The length of the CDR3 is 14 residues. The DNA for the CDR3 is TGTGCCATCAGTCCCGGGACTAGCACAGATACGCAGTATTTT. Amino acid sequence: CAISPGTSTDTQYF.

This chain links TRBV6-1 with TRBJ2-7; D gene ambiguous. The V end lost 1 base, the J end lost 6 bases, and 19 bases lay between the germline ends. This CDR3 spans 16 amino acids. CDR1 is MNHNS, CDR2 SASEGT, per germline. The DNA for the CDR3 is TGTGCCAGCAGTGAAGTGAAGGCGAGACGACCGGGCGAGCAGTACTTC. It translates to CASSEVKARRPGEQYF.

The CDR3 spells CSVKRTGTYEQYF. DNA for the CDR3: TGCAGCGTGAAACGGACAGGGACCTACGAGCAGTACTTC. The rearrangement links TRBV29-1 to TRBJ2-7; TRBD1 matches 8 bases. In germline, CDR1 is SQVTM, CDR2 ANQGSEA. This CDR3 region has 13 residues. V gave up 6 bases and J gave up 2 bases; unmatched junction bases: 6.

This chain links TRBV5-1 with TRBJ1-4; D gene unclear. Trimming took 5 bases from V and 7 from J, leaving 15 bases between them. The germline V gene has CDR1 SGHRS and CDR2 YFSETQ. The CDR3 extends over 14 amino acids. CDR3 region: CASSLGTVGEKLFF. CDR3 sequence (DNA): TGCGCCAGCAGTCTGGGCACTGTGGGTGAAAAACTGTTTTTT.

The chain has TRBV5-1 and TRBJ1-2; 9 bases are shared with TRBD1. V trimming: 5 bases; J trimming: 1 base; junction bases outside the gene matches: 15. Germline V gene lookup returns CDR1 SGHRS and CDR2 YFSETQ. CDR3 length: 18 residues. This CDR3 reads CASRLRPGQGLLNYGYTF. The CDR3 bases are TGCGCCAGCAGACTTCGACCGGGACAGGGCCTTCTTAACTATGGCTACACCTTC.

This clone has just one count. The genes are TRBV2 and TRBJ1-2, with 8 nucleotides matching TRBD1. V dropped 8 bases and J dropped 2; count of bases not matched to a gene: 7. CDR1 is SNHLY, CDR2 FYNNEI, per germline. CDR3 length: 14 amino acids. CDR3 sequence: CASAVDRDNYGYTF. The CDR3 bases are TGTGCCAGCGCTGTGGACAGGGACAACTATGGCTACACCTTC.

The gene calls are TRBV6-4 and TRBJ2-7, with TRBD2 identical over 8 bases. The V segment lost 6 bases and the J segment 4 bases; nucleotides outside the gene matches: 2. Germline V gene data show CDR1 as MRHNA and CDR2 as SNTAGT. The CDR3 has 12 residues. This CDR3 reads CASRGLAYEQYF. For the CDR3, the DNA is TGTGCCAGCAGAGGACTAGCTTACGAGCAGTACTTC.

DNA of the CDR3: TGCGCCAGCAGCTTGGGCCGGGACACCTTCTCCTACGAGCAGTACTTC. As protein: CASSLGRDTFSYEQYF. The chain employs TRBV5-1 and TRBJ2-5, with D perhaps TRBD1 (6 bases). The DNA matches TRBJ2-7 better at its end, which makes the J call doubtful. This CDR3 has 16 residues. Germline V gene lookup returns CDR1 SGHRS and CDR2 YFSETQ.

V is TRBV5-1 and J is TRBJ2-7, with 7 bases aligning to TRBD1. From germline, CDR1 is SGHRS and CDR2 YFSETQ. V dropped 2 bases and J dropped 3; count of bases not matched to a gene: 5. The CDR3 runs to 14 residues. The CDR3 region is CASSFQTGNYEQYF. CDR3 DNA sequence: TGCGCCAGCAGCTTCCAGACAGGGAACTACGAGCAGTACTTC.

J is TRBJ1-1 and V is TRBV18; 10 bases fit TRBD1. The CDR3 covers 16 residues. The ends lost 7 bases at V and 4 bases at J; junction bases unmatched: 12. Germline V gene data show CDR1 as KGHSH and CDR2 as LQKENI. The CDR3 DNA reads as TGTGCCAGCTTGGGACAGGGGACTTTCCGGGGCACTGAAGCTTTCTTT. Translating it yields CASLGQGTFRGTEAFF.

The chain uses TRBV10-1 and TRBJ1-1, with 8 bases aligning to TRBD1. The CDR3 has 17 residues. V trimming: 7 bases; J trimming: 0 bases; junction bases outside the gene matches: 13. Germline lookup yields CDR1 WNHNN and CDR2 SYGVQD (reference sequence). CDR3 coding DNA: TGCGCCAGCATCGCAAAGACAGGGGCTCCCATGAACACTGAAGCTTTCTTT. Translated: CASIAKTGAPMNTEAFF.

The chain couples TRBV30 to TRBJ1-6, with TRBD1 matching 9 bases. Trimming cost V 3 bases and J 9 bases; bases outside gene matches: 9. The CDR3 covers 15 residues. CDR1 is GTSNPN and CDR2 is SVGIG in the germline V gene (reference sequence). The CDR3 is CAWRGDREESSPLHF. DNA of the CDR3: TGTGCCTGGAGGGGGGACAGGGAAGAGTCTTCACCCCTCCACTTT.

This clone has just a few counts. The chain couples TRBV5-6 to TRBJ2-3; D not resolved. The length of the CDR3 is 12 residues. Germline lookup yields CDR1 SGHDT and CDR2 YYEEEE. V lost 4 bases and J lost 2, with 5 bases in between. The CDR3 DNA sequence: TGTGCCAGCAGCCGGGTCACAGATACGCAGTATTTT. Its translation: CASSRVTDTQYF.

CDR3 amino acids: CASIRGGGTEAFF. CDR3 bases: TGTGCCAGCATCCGGGGAGGAGGGACTGAAGCTTTCTTT. This chain joins TRBV28 and TRBJ1-1; no clear D gene. The V gene lost 7 bases and the J gene lost 5 bases, with 14 bases spanning the gap. Germline V CDR1 and CDR2: MDHEN, SYDVKM. The CDR3 sequence is 13 residues long.

The genes are TRBV27 and TRBJ2-1; D is possibly TRBD1 (6 bases). CDR3 length: 11 amino acids. Looked up from germline, CDR1 is MNHEY and CDR2 is SMNVEV (reference sequence). Trimming left V 2 bases short and J 11 bases short, with 7 bases between. CDR3 loop: CASSLQGKQFF. Here the CDR3 DNA reads TGTGCCAGCAGTTTACAGGGGAAGCAGTTCTTC.

The rearrangement links TRBV9 to TRBJ2-1, with a weak D call TRBD1 (6 bases). With 2 bases removed from V and 4 bases from J, the gap between germline ends came to 16 bases. CDR1 and CDR2 from the germline V gene are SGDLS and YYNGEE. The CDR3 consists of 16 residues. The CDR3 loop is CASSVGTGSGYNEQFF. Written as DNA, the CDR3 is TGTGCCAGCAGCGTCGGAACAGGGTCCGGGTACAATGAGCAGTTCTTC.

The chain joins TRBV4-1 to TRBJ1-2; 8 bases are shared with TRBD1. Germline CDR1 MGHRA, CDR2 YSYEKL. The CDR3 length is 14 residues. Unmatched junction bases numbered 3, after V lost 4 bases and J lost 2 bases. DNA for the CDR3: TGCGCCAGCAGCCCGTACAGGGGGAACTATGGCTACACCTTC. Translation: CASSPYRGNYGYTF.